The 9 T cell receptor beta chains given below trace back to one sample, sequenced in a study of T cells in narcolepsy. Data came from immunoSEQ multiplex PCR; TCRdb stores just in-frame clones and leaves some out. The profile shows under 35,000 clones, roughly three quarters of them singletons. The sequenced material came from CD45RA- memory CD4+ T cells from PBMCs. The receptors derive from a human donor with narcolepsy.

CDR3 loop: CASSWDRGNQPQHF. CDR3 nucleotides: TGTGCCAGCAGCTGGGACAGGGGCAATCAGCCCCAGCATTTT. This rearrangement joins TRBV11-2 to TRBJ1-5; 9 bases agree with TRBD1. V shed 4 bases and J 2 bases; nucleotides not matched to a gene: 0. In germline, CDR1 is SGHAT, CDR2 FQNNGV. This CDR3 is 14 amino acids long.

CDR3 in amino acids: CASSLRSGPSTDTQYF. The CDR3 bases are TGTGCCAGCAGCTTAAGAAGCGGCCCGAGCACAGATACGCAGTATTTT. This chain connects TRBV7-2 to TRBJ2-3; D is perhaps TRBD2 (5 bases). The CDR3 extends over 16 amino acids. CDR1 and CDR2 (germline): SGHTA, FQGNSA. The V end was cut by 2 bases, the J end by 0 bases, with 12 bases between.

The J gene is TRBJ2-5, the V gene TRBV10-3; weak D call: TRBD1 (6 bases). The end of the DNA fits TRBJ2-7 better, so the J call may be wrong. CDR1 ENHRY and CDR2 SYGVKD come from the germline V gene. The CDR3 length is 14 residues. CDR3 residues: CAISESGQSYEQYF. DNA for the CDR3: TGTGCCATCAGTGAGTCGGGACAATCCTACGAGCAGTACTTC.

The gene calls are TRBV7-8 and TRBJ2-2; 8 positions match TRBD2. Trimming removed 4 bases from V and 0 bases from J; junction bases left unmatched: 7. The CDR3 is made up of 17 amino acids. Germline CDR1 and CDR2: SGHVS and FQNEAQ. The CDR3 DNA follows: TGTGCCAGCAGCTCTGGGGGGGGACTAGCGAACACCGGGGAGCTGTTTTTT. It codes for CASSSGGGLANTGELFF.

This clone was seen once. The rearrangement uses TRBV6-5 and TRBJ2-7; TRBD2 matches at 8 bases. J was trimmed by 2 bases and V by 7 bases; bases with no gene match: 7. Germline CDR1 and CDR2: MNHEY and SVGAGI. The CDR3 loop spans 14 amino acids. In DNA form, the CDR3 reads TGTGCCAGCAAAGTGACTAGCGTGGCCTACGAGCAGTACTTC. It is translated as CASKVTSVAYEQYF.

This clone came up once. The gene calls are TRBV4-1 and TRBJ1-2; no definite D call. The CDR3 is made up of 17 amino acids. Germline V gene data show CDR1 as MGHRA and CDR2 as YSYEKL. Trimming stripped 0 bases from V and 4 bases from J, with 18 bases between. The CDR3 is CASSQDLHASGSYGYTF. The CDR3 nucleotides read TGCGCCAGCAGCCAAGATCTCCATGCTAGTGGATCCTATGGCTACACCTTC.

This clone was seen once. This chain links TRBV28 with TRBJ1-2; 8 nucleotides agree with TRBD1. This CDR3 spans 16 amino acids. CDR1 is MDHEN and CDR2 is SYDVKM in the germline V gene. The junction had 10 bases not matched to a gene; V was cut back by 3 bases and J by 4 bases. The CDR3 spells CASSLSGAGGGYGYTF. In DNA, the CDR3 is TGTGCCAGCAGTTTGTCCGGAGCAGGGGGCGGCTATGGCTACACCTTC.

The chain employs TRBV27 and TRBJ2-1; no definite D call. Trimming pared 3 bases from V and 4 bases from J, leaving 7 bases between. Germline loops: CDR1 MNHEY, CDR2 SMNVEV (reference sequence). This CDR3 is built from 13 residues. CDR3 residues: CASSFARYNEQFF. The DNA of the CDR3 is TGTGCCAGCAGTTTTGCACGGTACAATGAGCAGTTCTTC.

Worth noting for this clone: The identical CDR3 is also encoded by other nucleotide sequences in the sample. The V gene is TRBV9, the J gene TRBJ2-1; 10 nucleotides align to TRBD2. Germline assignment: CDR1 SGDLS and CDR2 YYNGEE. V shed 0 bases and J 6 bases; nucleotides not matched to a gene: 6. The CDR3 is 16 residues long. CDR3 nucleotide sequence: TGTGCCAGCAGCGTAGAAGCGGGAGGGCTGGGCAATGAGCAGTTCTTC. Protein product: CASSVEAGGLGNEQFF. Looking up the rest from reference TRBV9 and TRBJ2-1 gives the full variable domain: DSGVTQTPKHLITATGQRVTLRCSPRSGDLSVYWYQQSLDQGLQFLIQYYNGEERAKGNILERFSAQQFPDLHSELNLSSLELGDSALYFCASSVEAGGLGNEQFFGPGTRLTVL.